This passage covers 22 T cell receptor beta chains from one sample sequenced in a study of blood T cell repertoires in COVID-19. This table comes from immunoSEQ multiplex PCR, and its TCRdb copy is limited to in-frame clones, with some not included. Altogether approximately 500,000 clones are present, approximately 89% being singletons, with the ten largest covering about 0.91%. Sequencing was performed on peripheral blood. Every receptor here comes from a man younger than 30 with COVID-19, enrolled during active disease.

The chain carries TRBV14 and TRBJ2-1; no clear D. Between the trimmed V and J ends, which lost 2 bases and 4 bases, there was a span of 6 bases. This CDR3 comprises 13 residues. CDR1 is SGHDN and CDR2 is FVKESK in the germline V gene. The CDR3 region is CASSQSVYNEQFF. The CDR3 bases are TGTGCCAGCAGCCAATCGGTTTACAATGAGCAGTTCTTC.

The rearrangement joins TRBV6-5 to TRBJ1-1; D might be TRBD1 (5 bases). There are 16 residues in the CDR3. V was shortened by 0 bases and J by 4 bases, with 15 bases between the two germline ends. CDR1 is MNHEY, CDR2 SVGAGI, per germline. The CDR3 reads CASSYSIGRVTTEAFF. For the CDR3, the DNA is TGTGCCAGCAGTTACTCGATTGGCAGGGTTACCACTGAAGCTTTCTTT.

V usage is TRBV10-3 and J usage is TRBJ1-5, with D possibly matching TRBD1 (5 bases). This CDR3 has 12 residues. Germline-derived CDR1 and CDR2 are ENHRY and SYGVKD. Trimming removed 10 bases from V and 5 bases from J, with 12 bases in between. The CDR3 sequence is CATQGIDQPQHF. The DNA for the CDR3 is TGTGCCACTCAGGGAATCGATCAGCCCCAGCATTTT.

This sequence joins TRBV2 and TRBJ1-2; 8 positions agree with TRBD1. Germline V gene data show CDR1 as SNHLY and CDR2 as FYNNEI. V lost 8 bases, J lost 2 bases, and 4 bases stayed unmatched. This CDR3 has 13 residues. This CDR3 is CASGGTGNYGYTF. CDR3 nucleotides: TGTGCCAGCGGGGGGACAGGAAACTATGGCTACACCTTC. Filled out from reference TRBV2 and TRBJ1-2, the complete variable domain reads EPEVTQTPSHQVTQMGQEVILRCVPISNHLYFYWYRQILGQKVEFLVSFYNNEISEKSEIFDDQFSVERPDGSNFTLKIRSTKLEDSAMYFCASGGTGNYGYTFGSGTRLTVV.

The J gene is TRBJ2-7, the V gene TRBV12-5; 7 bases fit TRBD1. V dropped 1 base and J dropped 3; count of bases not matched to a gene: 3. This CDR3 contains 14 residues. The germline gives CDR1 LGHNT, CDR2 FRNRAP. CDR3 protein: CASGLGTGGYEQYF. The CDR3 coding sequence is TGTGCTAGTGGTTTGGGGACAGGCGGCTACGAGCAGTACTTC.

The chain has TRBV11-3 and TRBJ2-7; D remains unclear. Germline CDR1 SGHNT, CDR2 YENEEA. CDR3 length equals 12 residues. Trimming stripped 1 base from V and 6 bases from J, with 7 bases between. CDR3 in DNA: TGTGCCAGCAGCTTAGTCGCGGCCGAGCAGTACTTC. Protein sequence: CASSLVAAEQYF.

The rearrangement uses TRBV7-2 and TRBJ1-1, with D maybe TRBD1 (5 bases). There are 15 residues in the CDR3. Germline loops: CDR1 SGHTA, CDR2 FQGNSA. V was cut by 4 bases and J by 3 bases, with 15 bases left in between. CDR3 sequence reads: CASSSDRDYDTEAFF. The CDR3 DNA sequence: TGTGCCAGCAGCTCCGACCGGGACTACGACACTGAAGCTTTCTTT.

For the CDR3, the DNA is TGTGCCAGCAGTTCCACGGTTAACTATGGCTACACCTTC. This encodes CASSSTVNYGYTF. The chain uses TRBV6-5 and TRBJ1-2; D gene uncertain. The V gene's germline CDR1 is MNHEY and CDR2 SVGAGI. The length of the CDR3 is 13 residues. The germline V and J ends were trimmed by 4 bases and 1 base, with 7 bases remaining between them.

The V gene is TRBV7-9, the J gene TRBJ2-3; D call uncertain. V lost 5 bases, J lost 0 bases, and 9 bases lay in between. CDR3 size: 14 residues. Germline CDR1 is SEHNR and CDR2 is FQNEAQ (reference sequence). CDR3: CASSRLVSTDTQYF. As DNA, the CDR3 is TGTGCCAGCAGCCGACTGGTTAGCACAGATACGCAGTATTTT.

This chain connects TRBV9 to TRBJ2-1, with TRBD2 matching 7 bases. V lost 2 bases to trimming and J lost 7 bases; unmatched junction nucleotides: 6. The CDR3 is 14 amino acids. The germline gives CDR1 SGDLS, CDR2 YYNGEE. The CDR3: CASSVGGRGNEQFF. CDR3 bases: TGTGCCAGCAGCGTCGGGGGGAGAGGGAATGAGCAGTTCTTC.

This chain links TRBV2 with TRBJ2-1, with 9 bases matching TRBD2. V was pared by 5 bases and J by 10 bases, with 9 bases of the junction left unmatched. From germline, CDR1 is SNHLY and CDR2 FYNNEI. The CDR3 is made up of 14 amino acids. The CDR3 DNA sequence: TGTGCCAGCAGTAAGGGGCTAGCGGGGCCCGAGCAGTTCTTC. It specifies CASSKGLAGPEQFF.

The V and J genes are TRBV3-1 (or the pseudogene TRBV3-2) and TRBJ1-1; 10 bases fit TRBD1. The trim removed 3 bases at V and 1 base at J, leaving 11 bases unmatched. The CDR3 is 18 amino acids. Germline CDR1 and CDR2: LGHDT and YNNKEL (reference sequence). This chain's CDR3 is CASSHQPTGGVGNTEAFF. The CDR3 bases are TGTGCCAGCAGCCACCAGCCGACAGGGGGCGTAGGGAACACTGAAGCTTTCTTT.

The V and J genes are TRBV5-1 and TRBJ2-5; D gene uncertain. The V end was cut by 4 bases, the J end by 3 bases, with 19 bases between. This CDR3 comprises 16 residues. Looked up from germline, CDR1 is SGHRS and CDR2 is YFSETQ. This CDR3 is CASSPGDRPREETQYF. In nucleotides, the CDR3 is TGCGCCAGCAGCCCCGGCGATCGGCCCCGGGAAGAGACCCAGTACTTC.

V is TRBV27 and J is TRBJ1-2, with D possibly TRBD1 on 6 matching bases. This CDR3 is 13 amino acids long. The V and J ends lost 6 bases and 6 bases respectively, with 14 bases between them. CDR1 and CDR2 from the germline V gene are MNHEY and SMNVEV (reference sequence). The CDR3 DNA follows: TGTGCCAGCAGCAGGGGCCAAACTAATGGCTACACCTTC. It encodes CASSRGQTNGYTF.

J is TRBJ1-6 and V is TRBV5-1, with D perhaps matching TRBD1 (5 bases). Germline-derived CDR1 and CDR2 are SGHRS and YFSETQ. The V gene lost 0 bases and the J gene lost 7 bases, with 8 bases spanning the gap. The CDR3 spans 14 residues. The CDR3 sequence: CASSLGQRNSPLHF. For the CDR3, the DNA is TGCGCCAGCAGCTTGGGACAGAGGAATTCACCCCTCCACTTT.

The chain couples TRBV6-5 to TRBJ1-5; TRBD1 might be the D (6 bases). The CDR3 is 13 amino acids. CDR1 is MNHEY, CDR2 SVGAGI, per germline. Trimming took 5 bases from V and 4 from J, leaving 9 bases between them. In nucleotides, the CDR3 is TGTGCCAGCAGTACCACAGGGAATCAGCCCCAGCATTTT. It yields the protein CASSTTGNQPQHF.

The genes are TRBV18 and TRBJ2-3; D uncertain. The V gene's germline CDR1 is KGHSH and CDR2 LQKENI. The CDR3 consists of 15 residues. Trimming removed 6 bases at V and 0 bases at J, with 13 bases between. The CDR3 region is CASSLSALSTDTQYF. Here the CDR3 DNA reads TGTGCCAGCTCCCTCAGCGCCCTTAGCACAGATACGCAGTATTTT.

The rearrangement links TRBV13 to TRBJ1-1; 7 positions match TRBD1. J lost 4 bases, V lost 1 base, and 3 bases had no gene match. Per germline, CDR1 PRHDT and CDR2 FYEKMQ (reference sequence). The CDR3 length is 14 residues. The CDR3 DNA sequence: TGTGCCAGCAGCTTAGATCAGGGGGGCACTGAAGCTTTCTTT. Protein product: CASSLDQGGTEAFF.

The chain joins TRBV7-9 to TRBJ2-2, with 8 bases aligning to TRBD1. Germline assignment: CDR1 SEHNR and CDR2 FQNEAQ (reference sequence). V was pared by 1 base and J by 6 bases, with 10 bases of the junction left unmatched. This CDR3 has 17 amino acids. The CDR3 protein is CASSLGSWTGRSGELFF. DNA of the CDR3: TGTGCCAGCAGCTTAGGATCTTGGACAGGGAGATCCGGGGAGCTGTTTTTT.

The chain recombines TRBV7-6 with TRBJ1-6; D not resolved. CDR1 SGHVS and CDR2 FNYEAQ come from the germline V gene. V lost 1 base to trimming and J lost 4 bases, with 5 bases between them. The CDR3 consists of 14 residues. The CDR3 bases are TGTGCCAGCAGCTTAGAGCTATATAATTCACCCCTCCACTTT. Its protein product is CASSLELYNSPLHF.

This clone was picked up one time. This sequence joins TRBV12-1 and TRBJ2-7; the tabulated D call, TRBD2, remains unverified against the DNA. TRBV12-1 has pseudogene status. There are 17 residues in the CDR3. Here the CDR3 reads CASSFCWGEPVTYEQYF. As DNA, the CDR3 is TGTGCCAGCAGCTTTTGTTGGGGGGAACCGGTCACCTACGAGCAGTACTTC.

The chain employs TRBV10-2 and TRBJ2-5; D gene ambiguous. V gave up 8 bases and J gave up 1 base, with 8 bases separating them. Germline V gene lookup returns CDR1 WSHSY and CDR2 SAAADI. CDR3 length: 12 residues. CDR3 sequence reads: CASGTVQETQYF. The CDR3, as DNA: TGCGCCAGCGGAACAGTCCAAGAGACCCAGTACTTC.